A selection of T cell receptor beta chains follows, all from one sample in a study of blood T cells in healthy people across ages. TCRdb re-called the 5' RACE reads through MiXCR, storing one row per CDR3 protein. The sample has some 1,000,000 distinct CDR3 sequences, approximately 26% seen once. The same sample was also studied in work on T cells of mothers and their children.

Sequencing input: blood. The receptors derive from a girl aged 2 to 9 in good health. Both conserved end residues are part of each CDR3. The order of the fields is D gene, J gene, clone size, V gene, CDR3 DNA, CDR3 protein. D genes are given only for firm matches. Clone size is not always given. Where it is, it says once, few, many or a class for expanded clones.

D gene: TRBD2; J gene: TRBJ2-1; clone size: NA; V gene: TRBV7-2; CDR3 DNA: TGTGCCAGCAGCCGCAAACTAGCGGGAGAAACCTACAATGAGCAGTTCTTC; CDR3 protein: CASSRKLAGETYNEQFF
D gene: NA; J gene: TRBJ2-1; clone size: NA; V gene: TRBV7-9; CDR3 DNA: TGTGCCAGCAGCTCTTCGACCTTTGAGCAGTTCTTC; CDR3 protein: CASSSSTFEQFF
D gene: NA; J gene: TRBJ1-1; clone size: NA; V gene: TRBV27; CDR3 DNA: TGTGCCAGCAGTTTAAGTTATGGGAACACTGAAGCTTTCTTT; CDR3 protein: CASSLSYGNTEAFF
D gene: NA; J gene: TRBJ1-1; clone size: few; V gene: TRBV6-5; CDR3 DNA: TGTGCCAGCAGTTACACGGGCAGGGAAGCTTTCTTT; CDR3 protein: CASSYTGREAFF
D gene: NA; J gene: TRBJ2-4; clone size: NA; V gene: TRBV7-7; CDR3 DNA: TGTGCTAGAAACCGACGGTGTTTAGCCAAAAACATTCAGTACTTC; CDR3 protein: CARNRRCLAKNIQYF
D gene: TRBD2; J gene: TRBJ2-5; clone size: NA; V gene: TRBV9; CDR3 DNA: TGTGCCAGCAGCTCCCAGAGCGGGGGGGCCACAGAGACCCAGTACTTC; CDR3 protein: CASSSQSGGATETQYF
D gene: NA; J gene: TRBJ1-6; clone size: NA; V gene: TRBV3-1; CDR3 DNA: TGTGCCAGCAGCCAAGATCTCATGGCTAATTCACCCCTCCACTTT; CDR3 protein: CASSQDLMANSPLHF
D gene: NA; J gene: TRBJ2-7; clone size: few; V gene: TRBV28; CDR3 DNA: TGTGCCAGCAGTTTAGGGCAAACGTTCTACGAGCAGTACTTC; CDR3 protein: CASSLGQTFYEQYF
D gene: NA; J gene: TRBJ2-1; clone size: NA; V gene: TRBV20-1; CDR3 DNA: TGCAGTGCTGCTCCTGCCTCTACTAGCTCCTACAATGAGCAGTTCTTC; CDR3 protein: CSAAPASTSSYNEQFF
D gene: TRBD1; J gene: TRBJ2-7; clone size: few; V gene: TRBV11-2; CDR3 DNA: TGTGCCAGCAGCTCAACAGGGGGCGGCGAGCAGTACTTC; CDR3 protein: CASSSTGGGEQYF
D gene: TRBD1; J gene: TRBJ1-4; clone size: many; V gene: TRBV20-1; CDR3 DNA: TGCAGTGCTGGGCCGGGACAGGGTATCCGAAAACTGTTTTTT; CDR3 protein: CSAGPGQGIRKLFF
D gene: NA; J gene: TRBJ1-6; clone size: NA; V gene: TRBV5-6; CDR3 DNA: TGTGCCAGCAGACTCGGATCGCGTCGTCATAATTCACCCCTCCACTTT; CDR3 protein: CASRLGSRRHNSPLHF
D gene: NA; J gene: TRBJ1-6; clone size: many; V gene: TRBV4-3; CDR3 DNA: TGCGCCAGCAGCCAAGATTTACGCGCACCCCTCCACTTT; CDR3 protein: CASSQDLRAPLHF
D gene: NA; J gene: TRBJ1-2; clone size: NA; V gene: TRBV9; CDR3 DNA: TGTGCCAGCAGCGCAGACGATTATGGCTACACCTTC; CDR3 protein: CASSADDYGYTF
D gene: TRBD2; J gene: TRBJ2-5; clone size: NA; V gene: TRBV29-1; CDR3 DNA: TGCAGCGTTGGACTAGCGGGAGGGTCAGAGACCCAGTACTTC; CDR3 protein: CSVGLAGGSETQYF
D gene: NA; J gene: TRBJ2-7; clone size: NA; V gene: TRBV28; CDR3 DNA: TGTGCCAGCAGTTTTATGGGGGGACCCTACGAGCAGTACTTC; CDR3 protein: CASSFMGGPYEQYF
D gene: TRBD1; J gene: TRBJ2-3; clone size: NA; V gene: TRBV11-3; CDR3 DNA: TGTGTCAGCAGCTTAAAACCGGGACAGGGGGCATCAGATACGCAGTATTTT; CDR3 protein: CVSSLKPGQGASDTQYF
D gene: NA; J gene: TRBJ2-3; clone size: NA; V gene: TRBV14; CDR3 DNA: TGTGCCAGCAGCTCATTTTCCATGCAGGCGATAGGCGCGCAGTATTTT; CDR3 protein: CASSSFSMQAIGAQYF
D gene: TRBD1; J gene: TRBJ2-7; clone size: NA; V gene: TRBV7-9; CDR3 DNA: TGTGCCAGCAGCTTAGCGGACAGGGGTTCTTCCTACGAGCAGTACTTC; CDR3 protein: CASSLADRGSSYEQYF
D gene: TRBD1; J gene: TRBJ1-4; clone size: NA; V gene: TRBV12-3/TRBV12-4; CDR3 DNA: TGTGCCAGCAGTTTAGAGGGACAGCTTAATGAAAAACTGTTTTTT; CDR3 protein: CASSLEGQLNEKLFF
D gene: NA; J gene: TRBJ2-3; clone size: NA; V gene: TRBV7-9; CDR3 DNA: TGTGCCAGCAGCTTCCATGCTCATTACGCAGATACGCAGTATTTT; CDR3 protein: CASSFHAHYADTQYF
D gene: TRBD2; J gene: TRBJ2-1; clone size: NA; V gene: TRBV4-3; CDR3 DNA: TGCGCCAGCAGCCAAAATCTAGCGGGGAGCTCCTACAATGAGCAGTTCTTC; CDR3 protein: CASSQNLAGSSYNEQFF
D gene: TRBD1; J gene: TRBJ2-4; clone size: NA; V gene: TRBV28; CDR3 DNA: TGTGCCAGCAGTATGTTTCCGGGACAGGCCAAAAACATTCAGTACTTC; CDR3 protein: CASSMFPGQAKNIQYF
D gene: NA; J gene: TRBJ1-4; clone size: NA; V gene: TRBV12-5; CDR3 DNA: TGTGCTAGTGGTTTGCAGGATGAAAAACTGTTTTTT; CDR3 protein: CASGLQDEKLFF
D gene: TRBD2; J gene: TRBJ2-5; clone size: NA; V gene: TRBV19; CDR3 DNA: TGTGCCAGTAGTTCGGAGGCGGGAGAAGAGCAGTACTTC; CDR3 protein: CASSSEAGEEQYF
D gene: TRBD1; J gene: TRBJ2-5; clone size: NA; V gene: TRBV7-6; CDR3 DNA: TGTGCCAGCAGCCTAACAGGGGAACGACAAGAGACCCAGTACTTC; CDR3 protein: CASSLTGERQETQYF
D gene: NA; J gene: TRBJ1-1; clone size: NA; V gene: TRBV11-2; CDR3 DNA: TGTGCCAGCAACCCGAGCGTGGAGACTGAAGCTTTCTTT; CDR3 protein: CASNPSVETEAFF
D gene: NA; J gene: TRBJ1-5; clone size: few; V gene: TRBV27; CDR3 DNA: TGTGCCAGCAGCTCGATGTGGGGCAATCAGCCCCAGCATTTT; CDR3 protein: CASSSMWGNQPQHF
D gene: NA; J gene: TRBJ2-7; clone size: NA; V gene: TRBV29-1; CDR3 DNA: TGCAGCGTTAAGGACGGCTGGAAAACCTACGAGCAGTACTTC; CDR3 protein: CSVKDGWKTYEQYF
D gene: TRBD2; J gene: TRBJ2-1; clone size: few; V gene: TRBV7-9; CDR3 DNA: TGTGCCAGCAGCTTAGAAGCGGGGTATGAGCAGTTCTTC; CDR3 protein: CASSLEAGYEQFF
D gene: TRBD2; J gene: TRBJ2-3; clone size: few; V gene: TRBV6-2/TRBV6-3; CDR3 DNA: TGTGCCAGCAGTTACATCGCGGGGGGAAGCACAGATACGCAGTATTTT; CDR3 protein: CASSYIAGGSTDTQYF
D gene: NA; J gene: TRBJ1-3; clone size: NA; V gene: TRBV7-9; CDR3 DNA: TGTGCCAGCACCCCGGGAAGGATCCCTGGAAACACCATATATTTT; CDR3 protein: CASTPGRIPGNTIYF
D gene: NA; J gene: TRBJ1-4; clone size: NA; V gene: TRBV7-2; CDR3 DNA: TGTGCCAGCAGCGCAACAGGAAAAAATGAAAAACTGTTTTTT; CDR3 protein: CASSATGKNEKLFF
D gene: TRBD1; J gene: TRBJ1-5; clone size: NA; V gene: TRBV15; CDR3 DNA: TGTGCCACCAGAAGGGGACAGGGGGATCAGCCCCAGCATTTT; CDR3 protein: CATRRGQGDQPQHF
D gene: TRBD2; J gene: TRBJ2-1; clone size: few; V gene: TRBV11-2; CDR3 DNA: TGTGCCAGCAGCTTAGAGGGACTAGCGGGGATCAATGAGCAGTTCTTC; CDR3 protein: CASSLEGLAGINEQFF
D gene: TRBD2; J gene: TRBJ2-1; clone size: NA; V gene: TRBV7-2; CDR3 DNA: TGTGCCAGCAGCTTAGAACTAGCGGGGGGGCAGGAGCAGTTCTTC; CDR3 protein: CASSLELAGGQEQFF
D gene: TRBD1; J gene: TRBJ1-4; clone size: few; V gene: TRBV6-1; CDR3 DNA: TGTGCCACCTGGGACAGGGTGACGTCCTCTAATGAAAAACTGTTTTTT; CDR3 protein: CATWDRVTSSNEKLFF
D gene: NA; J gene: TRBJ2-1; clone size: NA; V gene: TRBV5-1; CDR3 DNA: TGCGCCAGCAGCTTGGAATTGGCCCTTCGCGATGAGCAGTTCTTC; CDR3 protein: CASSLELALRDEQFF
D gene: NA; J gene: TRBJ2-5; clone size: few; V gene: TRBV7-2; CDR3 DNA: TGTGCCAGCAGCTTAGTTTTTATGGACGGACAAGAGACCCAGTACTTC; CDR3 protein: CASSLVFMDGQETQYF
D gene: NA; J gene: TRBJ1-2; clone size: few; V gene: TRBV6-5; CDR3 DNA: TGTGCCAGCAGTTACTCGAGTGAACTGGGGCGACGGGATGGCCACACCTTC; CDR3 protein: CASSYSSELGRRDGHTF
D gene: TRBD1; J gene: TRBJ2-7; clone size: NA; V gene: TRBV12-5; CDR3 DNA: TGTGCTAGTGGTTTTCAGGGGGCAGGGTACGAGCAGTACTTC; CDR3 protein: CASGFQGAGYEQYF
D gene: TRBD1; J gene: TRBJ2-5; clone size: NA; V gene: TRBV9; CDR3 DNA: TGTGCCAGCACCCAGGACAGGGGACAAGAGACCCAGTACTTC; CDR3 protein: CASTQDRGQETQYF
D gene: NA; J gene: TRBJ2-5; clone size: many; V gene: TRBV20-1; CDR3 DNA: TGCAGTGCTGTGGAAGAGACCCAGTACTTC; CDR3 protein: CSAVEETQYF
D gene: NA; J gene: TRBJ1-2; clone size: NA; V gene: TRBV7-9; CDR3 DNA: TGTGCCAGCAGTCCAGGGTCAGCTAACTATGGCTACACCTTC; CDR3 protein: CASSPGSANYGYTF
D gene: NA; J gene: TRBJ2-5; clone size: NA; V gene: TRBV29-1; CDR3 DNA: TGCAGCGTTGACGGCACAGTCGATCAAGAGACCCAGTACTTC; CDR3 protein: CSVDGTVDQETQYF
D gene: NA; J gene: TRBJ1-1; clone size: NA; V gene: TRBV4-1; CDR3 DNA: TGCGCCAGCAGCCAAGCGGGGGAAGGTGAAGCTTTCTTT; CDR3 protein: CASSQAGEGEAFF
D gene: NA; J gene: TRBJ1-2; clone size: NA; V gene: TRBV3-1; CDR3 DNA: TGTGCCAGCAGCCAAGGAAGGTCTCGGAGCTACACCTTC; CDR3 protein: CASSQGRSRSYTF
D gene: NA; J gene: TRBJ2-4; clone size: few; V gene: TRBV7-9; CDR3 DNA: TGTGCCAGCAGCTTAGTGAGGGGGGTCAAAAACATTCAGTACTTC; CDR3 protein: CASSLVRGVKNIQYF
D gene: TRBD2; J gene: TRBJ2-3; clone size: NA; V gene: TRBV4-1; CDR3 DNA: TGCGCCAGCAGCTCGCGGACTAGTAAGACAGATACGCAGTATTTT; CDR3 protein: CASSSRTSKTDTQYF